The source of this T cell receptor beta chain is a study of response to subunit inactivated influenza vaccine. General study points: It was the authors' suggestion that each seasonal influenza vaccination recruits few new T cells.

In regard to this clonotype: Its specificity is not known.

Per germline, CDR1 SEHNR and CDR2 FQNEAQ (reference sequence). The V and J ends lost 3 bases and 2 bases respectively, with 17 bases between them. CDR3 size: 17 residues. MiXCR, run by TCRdb on the RT-PCR reads, gives a single entry per CDR3 protein. The table has almost 600,000 distinct CDR3 sequences, around 15% seen once; the top ten hold around 10%. Here the sequenced sample was PBMCs from blood, taken 11 to 12 days after vaccination. The source is a man aged 45 to 65 who received an inactivated influenza vaccine. The V call is TRBV7-9, the J call TRBJ2-1, with D perhaps matching TRBD1 (6 bases). The CDR3 here is CASSFYGGRWTYNEQFF. The CDR3 region has the DNA TGTGCCAGCAGCTTTTATGGGGGCAGGTGGACCTACAATGAGCAGTTCTTC.